Below, 10 T cell receptor beta chains from the same sample are listed, as sequenced in a study of blood T cells in healthy people across ages. For the second PCR, which ran for about 7 to 11 cycles, a sample-barcoded 5' primer and a J-beta primer mix were used. TCRdb called the 5' RACE reads again in MiXCR, with one record for every CDR3 protein. The sample comprises fewer than 800,000 distinct CDR3 sequences, roughly 32% of which are singletons, and about 16% rests with the top ten. Source material: blood. These receptors were obtained from an elderly woman in good health.

This clonotype showed up many times. The chain carries TRBV6-2 or TRBV6-3 and TRBJ2-7; D is ambiguous. Trimming removed 2 bases at V and 2 bases at J, with 7 bases between. The V gene's germline CDR1 is MNHEY and CDR2 SVGEGT. This CDR3 has 13 amino acids. The CDR3, as DNA: TGTGCCAGCAGTTACAGTAACCCCTACGAGCAGTACTTC. Amino acids: CASSYSNPYEQYF.

A note on this clonotype: This may arise from a read error, as a much more abundant clone is one base away. This rearrangement joins TRBV10-3 to TRBJ2-1, with D possibly matching TRBD1 (6 bases). The J call may be wrong; the DNA end is better matched by TRBJ2-7. Looked up from germline, CDR1 is ENHRY and CDR2 is SYGVKD. The CDR3 runs to 17 residues. The CDR3 DNA follows: TGTGCCATCAGTGAGGCAACAGGGTTCAGCTCCTACAATGAGCAGTACTTC. Protein sequence: CAISEATGFSSYNEQYF.

In the case of this clonotype: This sequence may be a read error, since a much larger clone differs from it by one base. The V and J genes are TRBV3-1 and TRBJ1-4; D remains ambiguous. CDR1 and CDR2 from the germline V gene are LGHDT and YNNKEL (reference sequence). V lost 4 bases to trimming and J lost 5 bases, with 11 bases between them. The CDR3 runs to 14 residues. DNA for the CDR3: TGTGCCAGCAGCCCGTGGGCGGAAAATGAAAAACTGTTTTTT. Amino acid sequence: CASSPWAENEKLFF.

The CDR3 is CASSSAGTSYGYTF. CDR3 DNA: TGTGCCAGCAGTTCGGCCGGAACCTCCTATGGCTACACCTTC. V and J are TRBV3-1 and TRBJ1-2; no clear D. V was shortened by 6 bases and J by 4 bases, with 15 bases between the two germline ends. This CDR3 has 14 residues. Germline V gene lookup returns CDR1 LGHDT and CDR2 YNNKEL (reference sequence).

This clonotype came up many times. V gene TRBV20-1 combines with J gene TRBJ2-7, with unresolved D. The CDR3 runs 12 residues. V was trimmed by 6 bases and J by 2 bases, leaving 11 bases between them. Per germline, CDR1 DFQATT and CDR2 SNEGSKA (reference sequence). The DNA of the CDR3 is TGCAGTGCAAAGAAGTTAACCTACGAGCAGTACTTC. Translating it yields CSAKKLTYEQYF.

The chain joins TRBV2 to TRBJ1-4; D is possibly TRBD1 (6 bases). In germline, CDR1 is SNHLY, CDR2 FYNNEI. The CDR3 has 16 residues. V was cut by 3 bases and J by 11 bases, with 22 bases left in between. The CDR3 reads CASSEGGRAGHGKLFF. The CDR3 bases are TGTGCCAGCAGTGAGGGGGGCCGGGCGGGCCATGGGAAACTGTTTTTT.

V usage is TRBV20-1 and J usage is TRBJ2-5, with 10 bases fitting TRBD2. The germline V gene has CDR1 DFQATT and CDR2 SNEGSKA (reference sequence). The CDR3 contains 14 residues. The J segment lost 3 bases and the V segment lost 2 bases, leaving 3 bases of the junction unmatched. The DNA of the CDR3 is TGCAGTGCTAGACTAGCGGGAGTTGAAGAGACCCAGTACTTC. This translates into CSARLAGVEETQYF.

This clonotype was seen ten or more times. This chain connects TRBV20-1 to TRBJ1-2; 7 positions agree with TRBD1. Germline assignment: CDR1 DFQATT and CDR2 SNEGSKA (reference sequence). Trimming cost V 5 bases and J 3 bases; bases outside gene matches: 15. There are 16 residues in the CDR3. The CDR3 DNA reads as TGCAGTGCTTCTAAGGGACAGTCCTCCCTGGACTATGGCTACACCTTC. Translation: CSASKGQSSLDYGYTF.

This clonotype was counted between two and nine times. A much larger clone lies one base from this, so it may be a read error. The chain combines TRBV9 with TRBJ2-3; TRBD2 might be the D (5 bases). The germline V gene has CDR1 SGDLS and CDR2 YYNGEE. The ends were cut back, 4 bases at V and 1 base at J, with 16 bases in the middle. The CDR3 runs 16 residues. The CDR3, as DNA: TGTGCCAGCAGCCCGACGACTAACGGGGGCACAGATACGCAGTATTTT. Translating it yields CASSPTTNGGTDTQYF.

This clonotype was detected ten times or more. The CDR3 DNA reads TGTGCCAGCAGTCAGAGGACAGGGCGGGAGACCCAGTACTTC. This translates into CASSQRTGRETQYF. The chain employs TRBV6-6 and TRBJ2-5; 8 nucleotides line up with TRBD1. After removal of 5 bases from V and 5 bases from J, the junction contained 7 bases not matched to a gene. Germline values: CDR1 MNHNY, CDR2 SVGAGI (reference sequence). The CDR3 length is 14 residues.